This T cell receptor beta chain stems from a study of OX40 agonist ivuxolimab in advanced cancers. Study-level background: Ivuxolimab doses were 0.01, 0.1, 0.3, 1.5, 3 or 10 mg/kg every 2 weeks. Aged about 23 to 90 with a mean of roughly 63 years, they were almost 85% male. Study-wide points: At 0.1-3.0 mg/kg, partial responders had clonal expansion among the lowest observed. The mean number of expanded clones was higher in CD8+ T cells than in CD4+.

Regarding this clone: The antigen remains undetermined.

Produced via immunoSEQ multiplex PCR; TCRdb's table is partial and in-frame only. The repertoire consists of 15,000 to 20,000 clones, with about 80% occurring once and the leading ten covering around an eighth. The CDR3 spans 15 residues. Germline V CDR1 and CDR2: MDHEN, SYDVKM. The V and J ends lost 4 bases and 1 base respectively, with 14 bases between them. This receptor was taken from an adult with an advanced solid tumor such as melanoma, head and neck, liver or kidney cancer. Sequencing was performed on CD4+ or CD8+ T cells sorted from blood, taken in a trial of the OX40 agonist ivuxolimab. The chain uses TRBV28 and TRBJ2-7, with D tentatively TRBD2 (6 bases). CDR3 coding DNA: TGTGCCAGCAGTTCCGGCGGGACGGGATCCTACGAGCAGTACTTC. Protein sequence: CASSSGGTGSYEQYF.